These 21 T cell receptor beta chains came from one sample sequenced in a study of OX40 agonist ivuxolimab in advanced cancers. Measured with immunoSEQ multiplex PCR; TCRdb has only the in-frame clones, and not every one. The sample lists 75,000 to 100,000 clones, roughly nine tenths occurring once. Sample: CD4+ or CD8+ T cells sorted from blood, taken in a trial of the OX40 agonist ivuxolimab. These receptor sequences come from an adult with an advanced solid tumor such as melanoma, head and neck, liver or kidney cancer.

This clone was seen just once. The V gene is TRBV7-2, the J gene TRBJ1-2; D gene uncertain. Trimming took off 5 bases at V and 4 bases at J, with 17 bases between the two ends. There are 15 residues in the CDR3. Per the germline V gene, CDR1 is SGHTA and CDR2 is FQGNSA. CDR3 coding DNA: TGTGCCAGCAGCGCCACGGGCATCGCGGGCTATGGCTACACCTTC. Residues: CASSATGIAGYGYTF.

V usage is TRBV28 and J usage is TRBJ2-1, with D possibly being TRBD1 or TRBD2 (6 bases each). Trimming cost V 2 bases and J 5 bases, with 13 bases left between them. Germline V gives CDR1 MDHEN, CDR2 SYDVKM. CDR3 length equals 15 residues. CDR3 in amino acids: CASSLRGANHNEQFF. The CDR3 DNA reads as TGTGCCAGCAGTTTAAGGGGGGCGAACCACAATGAGCAGTTCTTC.

The chain is built from TRBV10-1 and TRBJ2-1; 7 nucleotides agree with TRBD2. With 3 bases clipped from V and 7 bases from J, the junction kept 12 bases outside the gene matches. Germline V gene lookup returns CDR1 WNHNN and CDR2 SYGVQD (reference sequence). This CDR3 is 16 amino acids long. The CDR3 DNA follows: TGCGCCAGCAGTGATGCCCGGGCGGGAGCTAGGAATGAGCAGTTCTTC. Translated: CASSDARAGARNEQFF.

This rearrangement joins TRBV9 to TRBJ2-3, with 7 bases matching TRBD2. The CDR3 is 15 residues long. V gave up 10 bases and J gave up 4 bases; unmatched junction bases: 15. Germline V gene data show CDR1 as SGDLS and CDR2 as YYNGEE. Written as DNA, the CDR3 is TGTGCCCGAAAAATAAGGCGGGAGCCATCAGATACGCAGTATTTT. Encoded protein: CARKIRREPSDTQYF. Looking up the rest from reference TRBV9 and TRBJ2-3 gives the full variable domain: DSGVTQTPKHLITATGQRVTLRCSPRSGDLSVYWYQQSLDQGLQFLIQYYNGEERAKGNILERFSAQQFPDLHSELNLSSLELGDSALYFCARKIRREPSDTQYFGPGTRLTVL.

This clone was seen just once. The chain carries TRBV7-8 and TRBJ2-1, with D possibly matching TRBD1 (5 bases). Germline V CDR1 and CDR2: SGHVS, FQNEAQ. V was clipped by 1 base and J by 4 bases, with 8 bases between them. CDR3 length: 14 residues. The CDR3 spells CASSLVRAYNEQFF. The CDR3 coding sequence is TGTGCCAGCAGCTTAGTCAGGGCGTACAATGAGCAGTTCTTC.

The V call is TRBV7-2, the J call TRBJ2-1; 10 nucleotides align to TRBD2. This CDR3 is built from 16 residues. Germline values: CDR1 SGHTA, CDR2 FQGNSA. V gave up 6 bases and J gave up 6 bases; unmatched junction bases: 11. The CDR3, as DNA: TGTGCCAGCAGACAGCATTCTAGCGGGAGATCCAATGAGCAGTTCTTC. Encoded protein: CASRQHSSGRSNEQFF.

In its sample, this clone was seen a few times. The chain links TRBV7-9 to TRBJ2-7; TRBD2 aligns across 11 bases. The CDR3 contains 16 residues. Trimming at V came to 3 bases and at J to 8 bases, leaving 12 bases not matched to a gene. Germline CDR1 is SEHNR and CDR2 is FQNEAQ (reference sequence). The CDR3 protein is CASSLTDSGRAFQQYF. The DNA for the CDR3 is TGTGCCAGCAGCTTGACTGATAGCGGGAGGGCCTTCCAGCAGTACTTC.

The chain is built from TRBV6-5 and TRBJ2-5; TRBD2 matches at 9 bases. Germline V CDR1 and CDR2: MNHEY, SVGAGI. Losses at the gene ends were 6 bases for V and 1 base for J; bases not matched to a gene: 3. This CDR3 has 14 amino acids. The CDR3 sequence: CASSQTSGQETQYF. The CDR3 DNA sequence: TGTGCCAGCAGCCAGACTAGCGGCCAAGAGACCCAGTACTTC.

This sequence joins TRBV28 and TRBJ2-5; D unresolved. Germline values: CDR1 MDHEN, CDR2 SYDVKM. Between the trimmed V and J ends, which lost 4 bases and 4 bases, there was a span of 7 bases. CDR3 length equals 12 residues. DNA for the CDR3: TGTGCCAGCAGTTCCACGGTAGAGACCCAGTACTTC. Its protein product is CASSSTVETQYF.

The chain uses TRBV5-6 and TRBJ2-3; D is undetermined. V was clipped by 3 bases and J by 5 bases, with 16 bases between them. The CDR3 is 15 residues long. CDR1 SGHDT and CDR2 YYEEEE come from the germline V gene. CDR3 region: CASSSRSYLGDTQYF. As DNA, the CDR3 is TGTGCCAGCAGCTCCCGAAGCTATCTTGGAGATACGCAGTATTTT.

The V and J genes are TRBV7-2 and TRBJ2-7; 11 nucleotides line up with TRBD2. Germline loops: CDR1 SGHTA, CDR2 FQGNSA. The CDR3 runs to 16 residues. With 1 base clipped from V and 6 bases from J, the junction kept 8 bases outside the gene matches. In nucleotides, the CDR3 is TGTGCCAGCAGCTTAGACGTCCTGCTAGCGGGAGGCGAGCAGTACTTC. Its protein is CASSLDVLLAGGEQYF.

The genes are TRBV28 and TRBJ2-3, with D perhaps assigned TRBD1 or TRBD2 (5 bases each). The CDR3 consists of 11 residues. Germline assignment: CDR1 MDHEN and CDR2 SYDVKM. V lost 8 bases, J lost 12 bases, and 15 bases lay in between. The CDR3 DNA reads as TGTGCCAGCGAGTCCCAGGGAGCCCAGTATTTT. This gives the protein CASESQGAQYF.

The chain is built from TRBV27 and TRBJ2-2; 9 bases agree with TRBD1. CDR1 and CDR2 (germline): MNHEY, SMNVEV (reference sequence). V dropped 6 bases and J dropped 6; count of bases not matched to a gene: 8. The CDR3 length is 15 residues. CDR3 DNA: TGTGCCAGCAGGCTCGGGACAGGGATTCCCGGGGAGCTGTTTTTT. Protein product: CASRLGTGIPGELFF.

This chain uses TRBV6-6 with TRBJ2-5, with TRBD2 as a possible D gene (9 bases). This CDR3 has 15 residues. Per the germline V gene, CDR1 is MNHNY and CDR2 is SVGAGI (reference sequence). V was cut by 8 bases and J by 3 bases, with 19 bases left in between. CDR3 sequence (DNA): TGTGCCAGCTCCCAGGGGGCGGGAGGGAAAGAGACCCAGTACTTC. This translates into CASSQGAGGKETQYF.

V is TRBV6-1 and J is TRBJ1-1; tentative D call: TRBD1 (6 bases). Trimming stripped 5 bases from V and 1 base from J, with 8 bases between. Germline loops: CDR1 MNHNS, CDR2 SASEGT. This CDR3 region has 13 residues. The CDR3 region is CASSSTGNTEAFF. CDR3 DNA sequence: TGTGCCAGCAGTTCGACAGGGAACACTGAAGCTTTCTTT.

The table lists this clone with a count of one. CDR3 region: CASSLAGTSRDEQFF. The CDR3 DNA reads as TGTGCCAGCAGCTTAGCCGGGACTAGCCGCGATGAGCAGTTCTTC. The chain employs TRBV7-6 and TRBJ2-1; TRBD2 matches at 9 bases. J gave up 8 bases and V 0 bases, and 5 bases lay outside the gene matches. The CDR3 length is 15 residues. CDR1 SGHVS and CDR2 FNYEAQ come from the germline V gene.

The gene calls are TRBV7-3 and TRBJ1-2; 9 bases line up with TRBD1. Germline lookup yields CDR1 SGHTA and CDR2 FQGTGA. V was pared by 5 bases and J by 4 bases, with 2 bases of the junction left unmatched. The CDR3 runs to 13 residues. The CDR3 DNA sequence: TGTGCCAGCAGCCCGGACAGGGGCTATGGCTACACCTTC. Its protein product is CASSPDRGYGYTF.

The chain recombines TRBV6-5 with TRBJ2-7; the match to TRBD2 covers 9 bases. The CDR3 loop spans 13 amino acids. The junction had 7 bases not matched to a gene; V was cut back by 6 bases and J by 7 bases. The germline gives CDR1 MNHEY, CDR2 SVGAGI. CDR3 DNA: TGTGCCAGCAGGGGCGGGGGGGGCAGTGAGCAGTACTTC. Amino acids: CASRGGGGSEQYF.

The chain couples TRBV5-4 to TRBJ2-1; 8 bases are shared with TRBD1. After removal of 4 bases from V and 1 base from J, the junction contained 7 bases not matched to a gene. This CDR3 region has 16 residues. Germline CDR1 reads SGHNT; CDR2 reads YYREEE (reference sequence). CDR3: CASSQGQDTSYNEQFF. The CDR3 DNA sequence: TGTGCCAGCAGCCAGGGACAGGACACATCCTACAATGAGCAGTTCTTC. Looking up the rest from reference TRBV5-4 and TRBJ2-1 gives the full variable domain: ETGVTQSPTHLIKTRGQQVTLRCSSQSGHNTVSWYQQALGQGPQFIFQYYREEENGRGNFPPRFSGLQFPNYSSELNVNALELDDSALYLCASSQGQDTSYNEQFFGPGTRLTVL.

With respect to this clone: Other nucleotide sequences from this sample produce the same CDR3. The chain employs TRBV27 and TRBJ1-4; D uncertain. CDR3 length: 13 residues. Trimming took 7 bases from V and 0 from J, leaving 6 bases between them. Germline lookup yields CDR1 MNHEY and CDR2 SMNVEV (reference sequence). The CDR3 sequence: CASKGATNEKLFF. Here the CDR3 DNA reads TGTGCCAGCAAGGGTGCAACTAATGAAAAACTGTTTTTT.

This sequence joins TRBV30 and TRBJ1-5; 7 bases agree with TRBD1. The CDR3 contains 14 residues. The germline V gene has CDR1 GTSNPN and CDR2 SVGIG (reference sequence). V shed 7 bases, J shed 0 bases, and the junction held 6 bases outside the gene matches. The DNA of the CDR3 is TGTGCCTACCAAGGGACAGATAGCAATCAGCCCCAGCATTTT. Residues: CAYQGTDSNQPQHF.